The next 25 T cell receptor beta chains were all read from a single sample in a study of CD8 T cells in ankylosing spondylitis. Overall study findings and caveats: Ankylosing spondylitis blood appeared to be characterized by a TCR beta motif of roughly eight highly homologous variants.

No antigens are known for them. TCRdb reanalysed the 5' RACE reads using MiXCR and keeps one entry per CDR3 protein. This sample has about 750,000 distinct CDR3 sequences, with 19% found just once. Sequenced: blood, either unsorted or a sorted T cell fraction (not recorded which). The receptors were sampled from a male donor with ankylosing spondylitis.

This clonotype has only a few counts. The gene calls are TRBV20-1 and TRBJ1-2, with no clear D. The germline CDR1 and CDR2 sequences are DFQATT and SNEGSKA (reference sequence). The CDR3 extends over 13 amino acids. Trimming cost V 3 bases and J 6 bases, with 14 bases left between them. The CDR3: CSARGRWGDGYTF. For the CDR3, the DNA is TGCAGTGCTAGGGGTCGGTGGGGAGATGGCTACACCTTC.

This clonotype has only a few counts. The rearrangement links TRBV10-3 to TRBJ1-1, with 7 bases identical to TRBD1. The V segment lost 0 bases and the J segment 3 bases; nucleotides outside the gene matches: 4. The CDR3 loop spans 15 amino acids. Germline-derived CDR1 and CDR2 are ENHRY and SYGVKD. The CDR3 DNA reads TGTGCCATCAGTGAGTCAACAGGGGACTACACTGAAGCTTTCTTT. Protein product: CAISESTGDYTEAFF.

CDR3 coding DNA: TGTGCCAGCAGTTTAGAGGGGGCTAGGACCCAGTACTTC. The encoded protein is CASSLEGARTQYF. The V and J genes are TRBV12-3 or TRBV12-4 and TRBJ2-5; 7 bases match TRBD1. The CDR3 extends over 13 amino acids. V gave up 1 base and J gave up 7 bases; unmatched junction bases: 3.

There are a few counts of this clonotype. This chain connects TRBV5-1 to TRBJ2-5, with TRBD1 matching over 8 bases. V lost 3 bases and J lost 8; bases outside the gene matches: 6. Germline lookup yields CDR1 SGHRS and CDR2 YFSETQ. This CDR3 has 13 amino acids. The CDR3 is CASSSEDRGTQYF. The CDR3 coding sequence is TGCGCCAGCAGCTCAGAAGACAGGGGAACCCAGTACTTC.

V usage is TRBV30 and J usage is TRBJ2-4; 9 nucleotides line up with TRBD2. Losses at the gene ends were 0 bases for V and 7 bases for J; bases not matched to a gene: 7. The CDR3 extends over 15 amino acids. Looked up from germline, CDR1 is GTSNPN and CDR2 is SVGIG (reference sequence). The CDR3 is CAWSVGLANRNIQYF. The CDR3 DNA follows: TGTGCCTGGAGTGTGGGACTAGCTAACAGGAACATTCAGTACTTC.

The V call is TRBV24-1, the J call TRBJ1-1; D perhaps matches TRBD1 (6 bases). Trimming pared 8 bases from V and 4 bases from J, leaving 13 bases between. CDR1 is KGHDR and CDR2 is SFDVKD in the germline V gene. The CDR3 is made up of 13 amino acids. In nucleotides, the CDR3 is TGTGCCACCATGGGGGTAGGGGGCACTGAAGCTTTCTTT. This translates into CATMGVGGTEAFF.

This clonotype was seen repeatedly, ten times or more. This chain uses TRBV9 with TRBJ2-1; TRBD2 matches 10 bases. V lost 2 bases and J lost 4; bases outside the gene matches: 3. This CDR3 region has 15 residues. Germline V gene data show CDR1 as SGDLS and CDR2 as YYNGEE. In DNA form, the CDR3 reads TGTGCCAGCAGCGTTATAGCGGGAGGATACAATGAGCAGTTCTTC. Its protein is CASSVIAGGYNEQFF.

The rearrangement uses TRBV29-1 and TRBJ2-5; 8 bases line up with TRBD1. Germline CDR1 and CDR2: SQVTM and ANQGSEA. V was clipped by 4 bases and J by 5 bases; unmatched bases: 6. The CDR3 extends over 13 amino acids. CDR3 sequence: CSVVTDRVETQYF. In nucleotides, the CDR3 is TGCAGCGTTGTTACGGACAGGGTGGAGACCCAGTACTTC. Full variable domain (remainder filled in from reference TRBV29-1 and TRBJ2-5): SAVISQKPSRDICQRGTSLTIQCQVDSQVTMMFWYRQQPGQSLTLIATANQGSEATYESGFVIDKFPISRPNLTFSTLTVSNMSPEDSSIYLCSVVTDRVETQYFGPGTRLLVL.

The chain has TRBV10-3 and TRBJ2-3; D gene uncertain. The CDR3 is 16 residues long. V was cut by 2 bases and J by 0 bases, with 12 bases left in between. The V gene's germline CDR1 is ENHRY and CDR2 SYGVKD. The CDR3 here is CAISEQPGPSTDTQYF. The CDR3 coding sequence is TGTGCCATCAGTGAGCAACCCGGGCCTAGCACAGATACGCAGTATTTT.

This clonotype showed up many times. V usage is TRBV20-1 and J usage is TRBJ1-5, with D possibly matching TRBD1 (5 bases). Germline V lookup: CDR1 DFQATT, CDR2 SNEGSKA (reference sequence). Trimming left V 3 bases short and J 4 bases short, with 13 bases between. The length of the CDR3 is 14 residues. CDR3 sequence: CSASPGEGNQPQHF. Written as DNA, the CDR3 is TGCAGTGCTAGCCCGGGGGAGGGTAATCAGCCCCAGCATTTT.

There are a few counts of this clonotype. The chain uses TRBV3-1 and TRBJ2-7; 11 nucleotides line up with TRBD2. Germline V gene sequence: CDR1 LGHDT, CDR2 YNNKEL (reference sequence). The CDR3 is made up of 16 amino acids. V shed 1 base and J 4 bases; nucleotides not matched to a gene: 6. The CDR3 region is CASSQVETSGSYEQYF. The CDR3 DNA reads TGTGCCAGCAGCCAAGTAGAAACTAGCGGGAGTTACGAGCAGTACTTC.

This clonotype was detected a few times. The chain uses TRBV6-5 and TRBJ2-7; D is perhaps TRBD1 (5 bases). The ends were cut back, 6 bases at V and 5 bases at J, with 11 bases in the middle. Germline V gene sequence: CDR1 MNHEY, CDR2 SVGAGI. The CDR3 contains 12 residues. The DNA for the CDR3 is TGTGCCAGCAGGGACGACAGAGACGAGCAGTACTTC. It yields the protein CASRDDRDEQYF.

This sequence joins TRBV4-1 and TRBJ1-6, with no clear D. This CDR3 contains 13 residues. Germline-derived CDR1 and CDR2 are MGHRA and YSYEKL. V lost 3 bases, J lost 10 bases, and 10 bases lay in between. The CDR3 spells CASSQKMGSPLHF. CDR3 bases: TGCGCCAGCAGCCAGAAGATGGGGTCACCCCTCCACTTT.

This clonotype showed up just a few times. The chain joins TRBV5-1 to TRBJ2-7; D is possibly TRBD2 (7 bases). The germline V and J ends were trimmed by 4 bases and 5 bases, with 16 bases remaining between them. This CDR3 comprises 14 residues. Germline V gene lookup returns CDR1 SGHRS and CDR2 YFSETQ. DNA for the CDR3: TGCGCCAGCAGCCTTGAGGGGGGGGCCAACGAGCAGTACTTC. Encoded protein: CASSLEGGANEQYF.

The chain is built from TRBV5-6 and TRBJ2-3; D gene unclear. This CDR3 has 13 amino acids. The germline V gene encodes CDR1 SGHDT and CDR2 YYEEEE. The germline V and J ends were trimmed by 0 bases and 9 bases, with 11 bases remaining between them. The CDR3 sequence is CASSLVSEPTQYF. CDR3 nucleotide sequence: TGTGCCAGCAGCTTGGTATCCGAGCCGACGCAGTATTTT.

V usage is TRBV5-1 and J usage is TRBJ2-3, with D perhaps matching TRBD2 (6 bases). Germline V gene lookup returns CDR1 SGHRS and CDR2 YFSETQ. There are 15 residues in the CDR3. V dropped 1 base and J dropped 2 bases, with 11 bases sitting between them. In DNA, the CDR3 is TGCGCCAGCAGCTTGCCCAGCGGGCCCACAGATACGCAGTATTTT. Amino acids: CASSLPSGPTDTQYF. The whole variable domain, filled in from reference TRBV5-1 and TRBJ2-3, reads KAGVTQTPRYLIKTRGQQVTLSCSPISGHRSVSWYQQTPGQGLQFLFEYFSETQRNKGNFPGRFSGRQFSNSRSEMNVSTLELGDSALYLCASSLPSGPTDTQYFGPGTRLTVL.

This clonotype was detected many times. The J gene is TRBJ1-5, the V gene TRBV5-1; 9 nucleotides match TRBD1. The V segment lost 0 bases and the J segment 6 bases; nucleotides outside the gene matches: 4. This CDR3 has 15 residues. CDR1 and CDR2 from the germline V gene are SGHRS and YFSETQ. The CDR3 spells CASSLDRGQGQPQHF. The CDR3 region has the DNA TGCGCCAGCAGCTTGGACAGGGGGCAAGGTCAGCCCCAGCATTTT.

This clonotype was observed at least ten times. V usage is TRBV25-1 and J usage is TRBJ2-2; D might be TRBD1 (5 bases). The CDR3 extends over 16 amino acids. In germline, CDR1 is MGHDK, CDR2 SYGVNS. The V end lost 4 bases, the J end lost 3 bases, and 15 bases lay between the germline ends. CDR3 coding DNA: TGTGCCAGCAGTGGTCAAGGTTGGGGCTACACCGGGGAGCTGTTTTTT. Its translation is CASSGQGWGYTGELFF.

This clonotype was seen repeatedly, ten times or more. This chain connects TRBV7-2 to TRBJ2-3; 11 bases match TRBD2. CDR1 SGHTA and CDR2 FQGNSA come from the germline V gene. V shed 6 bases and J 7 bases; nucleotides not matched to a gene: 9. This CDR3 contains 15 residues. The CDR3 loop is CASRRRLAGNNTQYF. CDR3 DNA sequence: TGTGCCAGCAGACGCAGACTAGCGGGGAATAATACGCAGTATTTT.

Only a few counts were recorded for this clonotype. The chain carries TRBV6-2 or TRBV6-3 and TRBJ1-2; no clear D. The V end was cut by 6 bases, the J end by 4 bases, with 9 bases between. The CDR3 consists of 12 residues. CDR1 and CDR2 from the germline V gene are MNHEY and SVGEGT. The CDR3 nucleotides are TGTGCCAGCAGGGCAGGCGTCTATGGCTACACCTTC. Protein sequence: CASRAGVYGYTF.

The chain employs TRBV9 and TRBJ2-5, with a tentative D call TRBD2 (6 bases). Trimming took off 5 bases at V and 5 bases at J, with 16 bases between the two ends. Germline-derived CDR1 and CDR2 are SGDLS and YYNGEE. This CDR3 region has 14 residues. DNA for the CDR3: TGTGCCAGCAGTGGGGCCGGGAGCTTGGAGACCCAGTACTTC. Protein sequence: CASSGAGSLETQYF. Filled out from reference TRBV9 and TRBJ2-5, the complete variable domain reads DSGVTQTPKHLITATGQRVTLRCSPRSGDLSVYWYQQSLDQGLQFLIQYYNGEERAKGNILERFSAQQFPDLHSELNLSSLELGDSALYFCASSGAGSLETQYFGPGTRLLVL.

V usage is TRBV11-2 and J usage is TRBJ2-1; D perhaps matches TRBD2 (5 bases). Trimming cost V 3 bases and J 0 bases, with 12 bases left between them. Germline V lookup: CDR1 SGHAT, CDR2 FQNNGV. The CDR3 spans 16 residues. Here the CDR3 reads CASSFSSDLSYNEQFF. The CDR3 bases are TGTGCCAGCAGCTTTAGTAGCGACCTCTCCTACAATGAGCAGTTCTTC.

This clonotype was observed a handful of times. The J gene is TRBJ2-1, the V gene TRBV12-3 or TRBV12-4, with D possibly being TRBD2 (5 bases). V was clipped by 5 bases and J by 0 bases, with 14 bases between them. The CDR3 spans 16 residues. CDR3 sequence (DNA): TGTGCCAGCAGTCCCCCGGGATCGAGCTCCTACAATGAGCAGTTCTTC. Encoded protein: CASSPPGSSSYNEQFF.

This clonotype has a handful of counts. CDR3 nucleotides: TGTGCCAGCAGCAAGTTATTGACAGGGGAAATGAACACTGAAGCTTTCTTT. It codes for CASSKLLTGEMNTEAFF. The chain links TRBV12-3 or TRBV12-4 to TRBJ1-1, with 8 nucleotides matching TRBD1. With V trimmed by 6 bases and J by 0 bases, 12 bases remained unmatched. This CDR3 comprises 17 residues.

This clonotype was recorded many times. CDR3 nucleotide sequence: TGTGCCACCAGTGATCCGACAGCGGCCGGGGAGCTGTTTTTT. Amino acid sequence: CATSDPTAAGELFF. V usage is TRBV24-1 and J usage is TRBJ2-2; D possibly uses TRBD1 or TRBD2 (5 bases each). The CDR3 runs 14 residues. The germline V gene has CDR1 KGHDR and CDR2 SFDVKD. V dropped 3 bases and J dropped 6 bases, with 10 bases sitting between them.